These 18 T cell receptor beta chains were sequenced from one sample in a study of blood T cell repertoires in COVID-19. Generated by immunoSEQ multiplex PCR, the TCRdb table keeps only in-frame clones and is missing some. The data hold about 400,000 clones, with roughly 90% observed a single time. Sample: PBMCs or T cells enriched from blood (not recorded which). All receptors derive from a woman aged 30 to 39 who had recovered from COVID-19.

The chain links TRBV27 to TRBJ2-7, with D maybe TRBD1 (6 bases). V was pared by 5 bases and J by 4 bases, with 18 bases between. This CDR3 comprises 15 residues. Germline loops: CDR1 MNHEY, CDR2 SMNVEV (reference sequence). For the CDR3, the DNA is TGTGCCAGCAGTAAACAGGGTTCGTGGAGTTACGAGCAGTACTTC. Its protein product is CASSKQGSWSYEQYF.

The genes are TRBV19 and TRBJ1-5; D is perhaps TRBD1 (6 bases). Germline assignment: CDR1 LNHDA and CDR2 SQIVND (reference sequence). The CDR3 is 14 amino acids. V was clipped by 1 base and J by 7 bases, with 11 bases between them. The CDR3: CASSIVGGEQPQHF. Here the CDR3 DNA reads TGTGCCAGTAGTATAGTAGGGGGGGAGCAGCCCCAGCATTTT. Looking up the rest from reference TRBV19 and TRBJ1-5 gives the full variable domain: DGGITQSPKYLFRKEGQNVTLSCEQNLNHDAMYWYRQDPGQGLRLIYYSQIVNDFQKGDIAEGYSVSREKKESFPLTVTSAQKNPTAFYLCASSIVGGEQPQHFGDGTRLSIL.

The chain carries TRBV19 and TRBJ2-7, with TRBD1 matching over 7 bases. This CDR3 has 16 amino acids. V trimming: 1 base; J trimming: 3 bases; junction bases outside the gene matches: 9. The germline V gene has CDR1 LNHDA and CDR2 SQIVND (reference sequence). The DNA for the CDR3 is TGTGCCAGTAGTATAGGTCTCGGCTCAGGGGGCTACGAGCAGTACTTC. Translating it yields CASSIGLGSGGYEQYF.

This chain links TRBV5-4 with TRBJ1-1, with 7 bases fitting TRBD1. J was trimmed by 3 bases and V by 3 bases; bases with no gene match: 5. Per the germline V gene, CDR1 is SGHNT and CDR2 is YYREEE (reference sequence). The CDR3 extends over 14 amino acids. The CDR3 DNA sequence: TGTGCCAGCAGCTCGACAGGGCCGGACACTGAAGCTTTCTTT. Its translation: CASSSTGPDTEAFF.

In the case of this clone: One junction end does not reproduce the germline sequence, and a read error may be involved. The chain has TRBV5-4 and TRBJ2-7, with D tentatively TRBD1 (5 bases). The CDR3 loop spans 10 amino acids. Germline V lookup: CDR1 SGHNT, CDR2 YYREEE (reference sequence). The CDR3, as DNA: TGTGCCAGCAGCCCAGGACAAGGCCTCTTC. Its translation: CASSPGQGLF.

This clone was detected only once. This chain joins TRBV18 and TRBJ2-3; 10 positions match TRBD2. V lost 3 bases to trimming and J lost 5 bases; unmatched junction nucleotides: 8. The CDR3 runs to 16 residues. Germline V gene lookup returns CDR1 KGHSH and CDR2 LQKENI. The DNA of the CDR3 is TGTGCCAGCTCACCCGTAAGCGGGGGGGCGAAAGATACGCAGTATTTT. Amino acid sequence: CASSPVSGGAKDTQYF.

The gene calls are TRBV2 and TRBJ2-7; D perhaps matches TRBD2 (5 bases). This CDR3 is built from 13 residues. Germline V gene data show CDR1 as SNHLY and CDR2 as FYNNEI. V lost 5 bases to trimming and J lost 7 bases, with 15 bases between them. The CDR3, as DNA: TGTGCCAGCAGTTATCTTCCCGGGGAGGAGCAGTACTTC. It translates to CASSYLPGEEQYF.

V is TRBV2 and J is TRBJ1-3; 10 nucleotides line up with TRBD1. The ends lost 5 bases at V and 4 bases at J; junction bases unmatched: 2. This CDR3 is built from 14 residues. The germline V gene has CDR1 SNHLY and CDR2 FYNNEI. CDR3 nucleotide sequence: TGTGCCAGCAGTCGACAGGGGGCAGGAAACACCATATATTTT. Translated, it gives CASSRQGAGNTIYF.

The chain recombines TRBV6-5 with TRBJ1-4, with unresolved D. Germline V gene lookup returns CDR1 MNHEY and CDR2 SVGAGI. CDR3 length: 15 residues. Between the trimmed V and J ends, which lost 6 bases and 0 bases, there was a span of 11 bases. The CDR3 DNA reads TGTGCCAGCAGGCCCCGGGATGCAACTAATGAAAAACTGTTTTTT. Protein sequence: CASRPRDATNEKLFF.

The rearrangement links TRBV7-2 to TRBJ2-1, with TRBD2 matching over 10 bases. The germline V gene has CDR1 SGHTA and CDR2 FQGNSA. Germline trimming cut 2 bases from V and 7 bases from J; bases unmatched to any gene: 8. The CDR3 has 16 amino acids. The CDR3 coding sequence is TGTGCCAGCAGCTTAATAGGACTAGCGGCTAGAAATGAGCAGTTCTTC. This translates into CASSLIGLAARNEQFF.

This chain joins TRBV3-1 (or the pseudogene TRBV3-2) and TRBJ1-3; no clear D. The CDR3 has 14 residues. V was shortened by 0 bases and J by 11 bases, with 14 bases between the two germline ends. CDR1 and CDR2 from the germline V gene are LGHDT and YNNKEL (reference sequence). DNA of the CDR3: TGTGCCAGCAGCCAAGAAGATTCACGGGGTTCCATATATTTT. Translation gives CASSQEDSRGSIYF.

This chain connects TRBV28 to TRBJ1-1; 7 positions agree with TRBD1. The length of the CDR3 is 13 residues. Germline trimming cut 7 bases from V and 5 bases from J; bases unmatched to any gene: 7. Germline CDR1 MDHEN, CDR2 SYDVKM. Written as DNA, the CDR3 is TGTGCCAGCATAGAGGGGGCGCGAACTGAAGCTTTCTTT. Translation gives CASIEGARTEAFF.

The gene calls are TRBV6-2 or TRBV6-3 and TRBJ1-1; no definite D call. CDR3 length: 16 residues. The germline V and J ends were trimmed by 6 bases and 5 bases, with 22 bases remaining between them. Per germline, CDR1 MNHEY and CDR2 SVGEGT. DNA of the CDR3: TGTGCCAGCAGCCCTTCGATCTTCGGAGTGCGGACTGAAGCTTTCTTT. Amino acid sequence: CASSPSIFGVRTEAFF.

The chain has TRBV5-4 and TRBJ2-3; tentative D call: TRBD2 (6 bases). With 9 bases removed from V and 2 bases from J, the gap between germline ends came to 13 bases. Germline V gene sequence: CDR1 SGHNT, CDR2 YYREEE (reference sequence). The CDR3 loop spans 13 amino acids. The CDR3 protein is CATWDFHTDTQYF. The DNA of the CDR3 is TGTGCCACGTGGGACTTTCACACAGATACGCAGTATTTT.

The rearrangement uses TRBV2 and TRBJ2-1; D remains unclear. Germline assignment: CDR1 SNHLY and CDR2 FYNNEI. V dropped 11 bases and J dropped 8 bases, with 19 bases sitting between them. The CDR3 is made up of 13 amino acids. CDR3 sequence (DNA): TGTGCCGTAGGTCCCCAGAGTCAGGATGAGCAGTTCTTC. It translates to CAVGPQSQDEQFF.

The chain employs TRBV7-6 and TRBJ2-1; D perhaps matches TRBD2 (5 bases). This CDR3 contains 15 residues. Looked up from germline, CDR1 is SGHVS and CDR2 is FNYEAQ. Trimming took off 4 bases at V and 5 bases at J, with 15 bases between the two ends. The DNA of the CDR3 is TGTGCCAGCAGCTCAGTCCGGGAAGGCAACAATGAGCAGTTCTTC. It yields the protein CASSSVREGNNEQFF.

The chain combines TRBV9 with TRBJ2-1; 8 bases are shared with TRBD2. This CDR3 contains 16 residues. Germline V gene sequence: CDR1 SGDLS, CDR2 YYNGEE. V dropped 2 bases and J dropped 6; count of bases not matched to a gene: 10. The CDR3 coding sequence is TGTGCCAGCAGCGTTAGGGGTAGCGGGATAGGCAATGAGCAGTTCTTC. Amino acid sequence: CASSVRGSGIGNEQFF.

V usage is TRBV5-1 and J usage is TRBJ2-5; TRBD1 is a possible D gene (6 bases). This CDR3 is built from 16 residues. The ends were cut back, 1 base at V and 1 base at J, with 14 bases in the middle. Germline V CDR1 and CDR2: SGHRS, YFSETQ. The CDR3 region is CASSLSPGASQETQYF. CDR3 nucleotide sequence: TGCGCCAGCAGCTTGTCACCAGGGGCGTCCCAAGAGACCCAGTACTTC.